Presented here are 5 T cell receptor beta chains from one specimen sequenced in a study of T cell responses to AZD1222 COVID-19 vaccine. Sequenced by immunoSEQ multiplex PCR; TCRdb stores in-frame clones only, minus some. Of 120,000 or so clones in the sample, about 92% are singletons; the top ten hold 0.9% to 1.2%. Sequenced material: peripheral blood, taken on day 0 of AZD1222 vaccination. These receptors originate from an adult in good health.

CDR3 in amino acids: CASSVVGLAGGDTQYF. Written as DNA, the CDR3 is TGTGCCAGCAGCGTAGTGGGACTAGCGGGGGGCGATACGCAGTATTTT. The V call is TRBV9, the J call TRBJ2-3; 15 nucleotides agree with TRBD2. This CDR3 spans 16 amino acids. V trimming: 0 bases; J trimming: 6 bases; junction bases outside the gene matches: 2. The V gene's germline CDR1 is SGDLS and CDR2 YYNGEE.

This clone occurred a few times. The gene calls are TRBV2 and TRBJ1-6; D is uncertain. V gave up 8 bases and J gave up 8 bases, with 13 bases separating them. The CDR3 covers 13 residues. Germline CDR1 and CDR2: SNHLY and FYNNEI. The CDR3 DNA is TGTGCCAGCGGTCCGTCGGAGGATTCACCCCTCCACTTT. Its translation: CASGPSEDSPLHF.

The chain uses TRBV28 and TRBJ2-3; D perhaps matches TRBD2 (6 bases). V lost 2 bases and J lost 7, with 10 bases in between. CDR1 is MDHEN, CDR2 SYDVKM, per germline. The CDR3 runs 13 residues. The CDR3 is CASSLNGLHTQYF. In DNA form, the CDR3 reads TGTGCCAGCAGTTTAAATGGACTACATACGCAGTATTTT.

The V gene is TRBV11-2, the J gene TRBJ2-7, with a weak D call TRBD2 (5 bases). Trimming shortened V by 1 base and J by 4 bases, and 14 bases separated the two germline ends. The CDR3 is 15 residues long. Germline CDR1 reads SGHAT; CDR2 reads FQNNGV. The CDR3 bases are TGTGCCAGCAGCTTAGGTGCCCTAGCTTTGTACGAGCAGTACTTC. As protein: CASSLGALALYEQYF.

This sequence joins TRBV4-2 and TRBJ1-2; 12 nucleotides align to TRBD1. This CDR3 has 17 residues. V trimming: 5 bases; J trimming: 1 base; junction bases outside the gene matches: 8. Germline CDR1 and CDR2: LGHNA and YNFKEQ. CDR3 in DNA: TGTGCCAGCAGCTCGGGACAGGGGGCGCGAAGTAACTATGGCTACACCTTC. Amino acid sequence: CASSSGQGARSNYGYTF.